This TCR beta chain comes out of a study of vaccination effects on CD4 cells after COVID-19. Trimming pared 0 bases from V and 4 bases from J, leaving 11 bases between. The germline gives CDR1 SGDLS, CDR2 YYNGEE. The CDR3 has 15 amino acids. Culture proceeded for 10 days, and CD4+ T cells were then isolated. Two-dose BNT162b2 or mRNA-1273 vaccination was given to participants. Libraries were prepared by immunoSEQ multiplex PCR; TCRdb keeps only in-frame clonotypes and omits some of them. This sample has about 40,000 clones, with about 67% found just once. In regard to this clone: The target antigen is unknown.

The specimen comprised CD4+ T cells from PBMCs cultured without peptide, sampled after COVID-19 vaccination. The clonotype comes from a human donor who received a COVID-19 vaccine. The chain carries TRBV9 and TRBJ1-5; D is undetermined. DNA of the CDR3: TGTGCCAGCAGCGTAGGCCCTTCCGGGAATCAGCCCCAGCATTTT. It codes for CASSVGPSGNQPQHF.